This T cell receptor (beta chain) was retrieved from a study of blood T cell repertoires in COVID-19. On the study more broadly: Some COVID-19 samples were acute and others convalescent; all came from the United States, Italy and Spain.

Self-reported history from a screening survey and questionnaire set each donor's cohort. Using immunoSEQ multiplex PCR, the repertoire was profiled, and TCRdb retains in-frame clones only, with some absent. The sample lists roughly 250,000 clones; 85% to 95% were seen once. CDR3 length: 15 residues. The germline gives CDR1 SGDLS, CDR2 YYNGEE. The V and J ends lost 0 bases and 7 bases respectively, with 15 bases between them. The TCR originated in a woman under 30 who had recovered from COVID-19. The gene calls are TRBV9 and TRBJ2-3, with D tentatively TRBD2 (6 bases). Sample: PBMCs or T cells enriched from blood (not recorded which). The CDR3 bases are TGTGCCAGCAGCGTAGGGGATAGCGGAGCATATACGCAGTATTTT. The encoded protein is CASSVGDSGAYTQYF. Together with reference TRBV9 and TRBJ2-3, the CDR3 gives the full variable domain: DSGVTQTPKHLITATGQRVTLRCSPRSGDLSVYWYQQSLDQGLQFLIQYYNGEERAKGNILERFSAQQFPDLHSELNLSSLELGDSALYFCASSVGDSGAYTQYFGPGTRLTVL.